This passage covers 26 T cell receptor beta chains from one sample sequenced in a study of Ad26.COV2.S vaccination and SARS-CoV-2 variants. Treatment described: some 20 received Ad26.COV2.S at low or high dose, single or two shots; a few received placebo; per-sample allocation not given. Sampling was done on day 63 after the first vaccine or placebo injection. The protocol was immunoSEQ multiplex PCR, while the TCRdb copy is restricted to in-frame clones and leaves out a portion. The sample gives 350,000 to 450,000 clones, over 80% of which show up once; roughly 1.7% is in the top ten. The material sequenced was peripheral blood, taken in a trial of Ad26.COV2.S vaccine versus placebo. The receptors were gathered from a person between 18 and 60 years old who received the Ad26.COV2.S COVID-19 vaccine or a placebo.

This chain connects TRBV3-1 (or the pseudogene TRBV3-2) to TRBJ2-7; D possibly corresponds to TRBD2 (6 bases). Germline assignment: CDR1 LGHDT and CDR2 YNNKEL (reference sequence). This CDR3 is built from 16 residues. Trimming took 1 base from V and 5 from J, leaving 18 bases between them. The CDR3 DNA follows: TGTGCCAGCAGCCAAGGGGTACAGGTTGGGAGGAACGAGCAGTACTTC. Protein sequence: CASSQGVQVGRNEQYF.

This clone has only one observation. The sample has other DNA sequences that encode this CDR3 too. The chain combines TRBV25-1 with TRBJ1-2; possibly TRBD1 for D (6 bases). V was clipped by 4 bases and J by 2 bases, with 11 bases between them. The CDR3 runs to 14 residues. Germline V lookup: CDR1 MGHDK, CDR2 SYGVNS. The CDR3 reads CASSGSQGNYGYTF. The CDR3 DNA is TGTGCCAGCAGTGGGTCGCAGGGGAACTATGGCTACACCTTC.

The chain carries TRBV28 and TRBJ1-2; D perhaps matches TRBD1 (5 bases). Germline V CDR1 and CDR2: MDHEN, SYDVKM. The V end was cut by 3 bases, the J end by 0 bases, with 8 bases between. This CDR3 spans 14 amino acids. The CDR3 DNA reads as TGTGCCAGCAGTTTGGGGGTCACTAACTATGGCTACACCTTC. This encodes CASSLGVTNYGYTF.

The DNA for the CDR3 is TGTGCCAGCTCACCACTAATACAGGGGGGTAGCTCCTACAATGAGCAGTTCTTC. Translation: CASSPLIQGGSSYNEQFF. The chain recombines TRBV18 with TRBJ2-1; 8 bases are shared with TRBD1. The germline V gene encodes CDR1 KGHSH and CDR2 LQKENI. The CDR3 sequence is 18 residues long. The ends lost 1 base at V and 0 bases at J; junction bases unmatched: 8.

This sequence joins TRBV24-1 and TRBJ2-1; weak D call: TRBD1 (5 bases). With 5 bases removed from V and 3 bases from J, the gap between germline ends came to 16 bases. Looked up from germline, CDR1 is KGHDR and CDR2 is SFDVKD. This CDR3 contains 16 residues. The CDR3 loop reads CATSASGKGLYNEQFF. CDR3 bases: TGTGCCACCAGTGCGTCAGGGAAAGGCCTCTACAATGAGCAGTTCTTC.

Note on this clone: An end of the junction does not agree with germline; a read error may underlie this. CDR3: CSTLGEGAPPYGYAF. CDR3 bases: TGCAGCACCTTGGGAGAGGGGGCCCCTCCGTATGGCTACGCCTTC. The chain links TRBV29-1 to TRBJ1-2; 7 bases line up with TRBD1. Germline loops: CDR1 SQVTM, CDR2 ANQGSEA. The length of the CDR3 is 15 residues.

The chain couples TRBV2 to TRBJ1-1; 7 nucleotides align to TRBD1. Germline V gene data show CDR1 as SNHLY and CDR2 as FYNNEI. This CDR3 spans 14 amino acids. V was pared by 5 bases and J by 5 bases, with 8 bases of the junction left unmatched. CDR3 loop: CASSNRQGSTEAFF. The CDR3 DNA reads TGTGCCAGCAGTAACCGACAGGGAAGTACTGAAGCTTTCTTT.

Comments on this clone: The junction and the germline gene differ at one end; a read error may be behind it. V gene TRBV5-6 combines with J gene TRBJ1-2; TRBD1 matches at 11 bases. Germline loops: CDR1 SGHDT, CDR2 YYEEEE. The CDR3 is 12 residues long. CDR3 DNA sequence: TGTGCCAGCAGCGCGGGACAGGGGGACTTAGCCTTC. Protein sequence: CASSAGQGDLAF.

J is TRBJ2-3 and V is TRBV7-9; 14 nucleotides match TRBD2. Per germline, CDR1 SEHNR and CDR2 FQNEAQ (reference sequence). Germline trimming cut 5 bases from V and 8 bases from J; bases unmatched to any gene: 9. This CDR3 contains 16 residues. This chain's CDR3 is CASSPWTSGGIRTQYF. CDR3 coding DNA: TGTGCCAGCAGCCCATGGACTAGCGGGGGGATTCGTACGCAGTATTTT.

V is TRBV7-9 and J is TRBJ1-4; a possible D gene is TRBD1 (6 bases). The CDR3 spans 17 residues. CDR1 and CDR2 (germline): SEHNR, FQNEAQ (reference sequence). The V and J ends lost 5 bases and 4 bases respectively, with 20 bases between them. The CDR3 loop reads CASSTRDIRFDNEKLFF. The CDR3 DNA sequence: TGTGCCAGCAGCACGCGGGACATTCGGTTCGATAATGAAAAACTGTTTTTT.

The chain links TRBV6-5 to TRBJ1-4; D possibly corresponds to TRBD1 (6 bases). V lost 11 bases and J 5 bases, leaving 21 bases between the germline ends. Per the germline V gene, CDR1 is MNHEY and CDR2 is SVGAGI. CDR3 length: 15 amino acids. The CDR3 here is CAGHSPGQKNEKLFF. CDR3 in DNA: TGTGCCGGGCACAGCCCAGGACAGAAAAATGAAAAACTGTTTTTT.

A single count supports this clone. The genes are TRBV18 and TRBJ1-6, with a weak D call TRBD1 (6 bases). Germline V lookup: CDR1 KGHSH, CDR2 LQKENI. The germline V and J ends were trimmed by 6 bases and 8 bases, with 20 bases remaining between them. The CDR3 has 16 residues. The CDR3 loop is CASSSKSQGTDSPLHF. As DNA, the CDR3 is TGTGCCAGCTCGTCGAAATCACAGGGTACGGATTCACCCCTCCACTTT. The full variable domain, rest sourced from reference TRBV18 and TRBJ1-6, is NAGVMQNPRHLVRRRGQEARLRCSPMKGHSHVYWYRQLPEEGLKFMVYLQKENIIDESGMPKERFSAEFPKEGPSILRIQQVVRGDSAAYFCASSSKSQGTDSPLHFGNGTRLTVT.

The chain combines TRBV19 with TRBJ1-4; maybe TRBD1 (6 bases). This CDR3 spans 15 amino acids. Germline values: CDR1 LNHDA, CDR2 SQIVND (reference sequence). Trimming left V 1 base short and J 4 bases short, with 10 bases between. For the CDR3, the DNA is TGTGCCAGTAGTATAGCCAGGGGATTTAATGAAAAACTGTTTTTT. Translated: CASSIARGFNEKLFF.

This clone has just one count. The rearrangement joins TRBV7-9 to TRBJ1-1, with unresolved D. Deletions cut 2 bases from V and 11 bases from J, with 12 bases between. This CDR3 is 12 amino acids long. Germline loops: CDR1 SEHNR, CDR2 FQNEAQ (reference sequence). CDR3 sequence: CASSLLGGLAFF. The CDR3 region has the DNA TGTGCCAGCAGCTTATTGGGCGGGCTGGCTTTCTTT. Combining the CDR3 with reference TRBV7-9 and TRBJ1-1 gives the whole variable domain DTGVSQNPRHKITKRGQNVTFRCDPISEHNRLYWYRQTLGQGPEFLTYFQNEAQLEKSRLLSDRFSAERPKGSFSTLEIQRTEQGDSAMYLCASSLLGGLAFFGQGTRLTVV.

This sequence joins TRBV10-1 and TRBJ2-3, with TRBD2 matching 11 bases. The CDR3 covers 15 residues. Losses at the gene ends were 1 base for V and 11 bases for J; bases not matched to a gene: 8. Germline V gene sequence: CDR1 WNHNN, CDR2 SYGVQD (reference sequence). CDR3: CASSELIAGGSEQYF. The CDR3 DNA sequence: TGCGCCAGCAGTGAGTTAATAGCGGGGGGGTCGGAGCAGTATTTT.

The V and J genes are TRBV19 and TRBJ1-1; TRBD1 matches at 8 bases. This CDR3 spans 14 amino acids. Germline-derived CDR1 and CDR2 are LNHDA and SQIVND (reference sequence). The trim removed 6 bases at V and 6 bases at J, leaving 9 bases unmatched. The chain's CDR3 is CASSMTGEDAEAFF. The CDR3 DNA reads TGTGCCAGTAGCATGACAGGGGAGGATGCTGAAGCTTTCTTT.

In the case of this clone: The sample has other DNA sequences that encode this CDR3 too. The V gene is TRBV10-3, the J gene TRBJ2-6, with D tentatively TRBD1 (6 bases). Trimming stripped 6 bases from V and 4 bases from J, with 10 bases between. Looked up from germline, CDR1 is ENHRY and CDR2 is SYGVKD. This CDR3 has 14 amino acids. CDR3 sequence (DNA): TGTGCCATCAGACAGGGATCAGGGGCCAACGTCCTGACTTTC. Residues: CAIRQGSGANVLTF.

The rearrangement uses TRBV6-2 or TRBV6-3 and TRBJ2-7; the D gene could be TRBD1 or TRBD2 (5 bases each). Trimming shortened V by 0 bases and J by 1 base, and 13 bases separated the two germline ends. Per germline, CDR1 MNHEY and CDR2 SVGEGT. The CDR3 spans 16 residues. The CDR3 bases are TGTGCCAGCAGTTACTCGGGGGTCTCTCCTTCCTACGAGCAGTACTTC. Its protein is CASSYSGVSPSYEQYF.

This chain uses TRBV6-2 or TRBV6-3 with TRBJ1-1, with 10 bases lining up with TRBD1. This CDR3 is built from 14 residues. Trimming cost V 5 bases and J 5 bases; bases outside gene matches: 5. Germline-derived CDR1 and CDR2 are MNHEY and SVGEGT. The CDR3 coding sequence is TGTGCCAGCAGTAGACAGGGGGCGAGGACTGAAGCTTTCTTT. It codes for CASSRQGARTEAFF.

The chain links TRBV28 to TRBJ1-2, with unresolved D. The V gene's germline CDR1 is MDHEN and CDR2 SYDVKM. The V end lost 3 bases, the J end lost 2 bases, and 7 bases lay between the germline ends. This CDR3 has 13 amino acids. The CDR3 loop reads CASSLGRNYGYTF. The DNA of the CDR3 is TGTGCCAGCAGTTTGGGCAGGAACTATGGCTACACCTTC.

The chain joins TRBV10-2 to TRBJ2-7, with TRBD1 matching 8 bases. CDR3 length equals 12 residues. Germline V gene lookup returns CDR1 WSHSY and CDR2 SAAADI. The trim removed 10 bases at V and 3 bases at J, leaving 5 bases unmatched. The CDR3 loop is CAIRQGFYEQYF. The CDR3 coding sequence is TGCGCCATCAGACAGGGGTTCTACGAGCAGTACTTC.

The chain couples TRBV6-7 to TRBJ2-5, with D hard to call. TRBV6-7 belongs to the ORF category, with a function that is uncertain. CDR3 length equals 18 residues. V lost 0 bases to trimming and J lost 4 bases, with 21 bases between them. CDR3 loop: CASSYSTPPGQPGETQYF. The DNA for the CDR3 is TGTGCCAGCAGTTACTCGACACCCCCCGGGCAGCCGGGAGAGACCCAGTACTTC.

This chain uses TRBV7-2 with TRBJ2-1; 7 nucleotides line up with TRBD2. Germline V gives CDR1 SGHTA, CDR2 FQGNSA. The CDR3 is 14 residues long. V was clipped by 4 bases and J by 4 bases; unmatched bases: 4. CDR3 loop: CASSSLAPYNEQFF. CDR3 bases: TGTGCCAGCAGCTCACTAGCGCCTTACAATGAGCAGTTCTTC.

The CDR3 sequence: CASSFTGSGANVLTF. In DNA form, the CDR3 reads TGTGCCAGCAGCTTCACGGGGTCTGGGGCCAACGTCCTGACTTTC. The rearrangement uses TRBV5-8 and TRBJ2-6; tentatively, D is TRBD2 (5 bases). Trimming cost V 2 bases and J 1 base, with 7 bases left between them. This CDR3 spans 15 amino acids. Germline V gene lookup returns CDR1 SGHTS and CDR2 YDEGEE.

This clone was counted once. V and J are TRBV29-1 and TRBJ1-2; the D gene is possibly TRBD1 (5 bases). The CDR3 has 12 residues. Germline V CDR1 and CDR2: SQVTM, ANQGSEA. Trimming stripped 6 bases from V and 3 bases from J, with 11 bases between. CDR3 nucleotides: TGCAGCGTCTCCGGGGCAGACTATGGCTACACCTTC. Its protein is CSVSGADYGYTF.

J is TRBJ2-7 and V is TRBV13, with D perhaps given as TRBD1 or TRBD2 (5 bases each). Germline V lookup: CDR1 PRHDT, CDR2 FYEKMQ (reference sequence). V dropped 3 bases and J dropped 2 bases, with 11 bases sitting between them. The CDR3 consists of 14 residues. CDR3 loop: CASSFGDGTYEQYF. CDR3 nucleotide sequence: TGTGCCAGCAGCTTTGGGGACGGGACCTACGAGCAGTACTTC. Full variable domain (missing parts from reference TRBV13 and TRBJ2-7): AAGVIQSPRHLIKEKRETATLKCYPIPRHDTVYWYQQGPGQDPQFLISFYEKMQSDKGSIPDRFSAQQFSDYHSELNMSSLELGDSALYFCASSFGDGTYEQYFGPGTRLTVT.